Described below is a single T cell receptor beta chain sequence and its context. Its antigen remains unidentified. Base quality data are lacking; no much larger clone is found one base away. The data are from a study of CD8+CD57+ T cells in acquired aplastic anemia (dated by TCRdb to the late 2010s). Looking at the study overall: A mean of approximately 3 ug of DNA, ranging from 0.2 to 27.4 ug, was extracted from sorted CD4+ and CD8+ cells. Mean read counts for healthy donor samples were 8.5 million to 10.8 million for CD4+ cells and under 14 million for CD8+ cells.

General conclusions and limits of the study: No significant difference in CD8+ Simpson's diversity was found between patients and healthy controls (P=0.060). Twenty-nine CD8+ CDR3 sequences were shared between patients and controls but appeared highly expressed in patients and within their immunodominant clones.

Genomic DNA was used as template for profiling of TCR beta VDJ combinations and CDR3 sequences. An Illumina HiSeq 2000 was the platform used for TCR repertoire sequencing. The study's own analysis went as follows. TRBV/TRBJ rearrangement plots, CDR3 size and DJ length profiles, and Simpson's diversity index were used to assess repertoires. The most abundant DNA sequence in the deep sequencing data was taken as the immunodominant clone. CDR3 amino acid sequences were screened for sharing across subjects and were compared with published repertoires and the VDJdb database. Starting from the raw public reads, TCRdb applied fastp trimming at Q25, assembled clones with MiXCR and retained in-frame beta chains. Duplicate CDR3 protein sequences are folded into a single record with the most common DNA and genes. None of the V and J calls come from the authors' own analysis; TCRdb made them. This sample comprises around 140,000 distinct CDR3 sequences, around two fifths of them detected only once. Of the sample, less than 8.5% is held by the ten largest clones.

In the study, sorted CD4+ and CD8+ blood T cells from patients with severe aplastic anemia and from healthy subjects underwent deep sequencing of TCR repertoires. Ficoll-Paque density gradient centrifugation was used to isolate peripheral blood mononuclear cells. CD4+ and CD8+ T cells were sorted by FACS or magnetic beads before DNA extraction. Sequencing input: sorted CD4+, CD8+, or CD8+CD57+ T cells (not recorded which) from PBMCs. The receptor comes from a human donor in good health, serving as a control.

The CDR3 protein: CASSPAPTARNTIYF. The DNA sequence is TGTGCCAGCTCCCCAGCGCCGACAGCCAGAAACACCATATATTTT. The rearranged segments are TRBV18 and TRBJ1-3; the D gene is perhaps TRBD1, from 5 matching bases. The CDR1 and CDR2 encoded by the germline V gene are KGHSH and LQKENI. Relative to germline, V is 6 bases shorter and J is 5 bases shorter, with 17 bases between their ends. Measured from the cysteine to the phenylalanine, the CDR3 is 15 residues long. CDR3 DNA is the only sequence kept; it has 45 bases, read in frame from the first base.